This T cell receptor (beta chain) was documented in a study of T cell responses to AZD1222 COVID-19 vaccine. Findings and limits, study-wide: Dominant at 160-218 and 743-854, vaccine-associated CD4 TCRs also spanned spike.

The CDR3 sequence is 13 residues long. Trimming removed 5 bases at V and 8 bases at J, with 10 bases between. Germline CDR1 MNHEY, CDR2 SVGAGI. Assay used: immunoSEQ multiplex PCR; TCRdb lists only in-frame clones, some missing. The data show more than 95,000 clones, about 94% seen once. Note on this clone: Its antigen is not identified.

This sample comprised peripheral blood, obtained on day 0 of AZD1222 vaccination. This chain links TRBV6-5 with TRBJ1-6; D gene uncertain. This receptor was obtained from an adult in good health. The CDR3: CASSLFSDSPLHF. The CDR3 DNA is TGTGCCAGCAGTCTATTTAGTGATTCACCCCTCCACTTT.